The 8 T cell receptor beta chains listed next were all sequenced from one sample in a study of CD8 T cells in Susac syndrome. RNA totalling about 0.45 to 1 ug underwent reverse transcription with random hexamers. TCRdb re-analysed the immunoSEQ multiplex PCR reads in MiXCR, keeping a single row per CDR3 protein. The sample includes some 200,000 distinct CDR3 sequences, approximately 95% of them seen just once. Material for sequencing was CD8+ T cells from PBMCs. These receptors came from a human donor with Susac syndrome.

The rearrangement joins TRBV5-1 to TRBJ2-3, with 10 bases that match TRBD2. Germline assignment: CDR1 SGHRS and CDR2 YFSETQ. The CDR3 is 17 amino acids. V lost 3 bases to trimming and J lost 6 bases; unmatched junction nucleotides: 13. The CDR3 sequence is CASSSTGGAGGPDTQYF. Written as DNA, the CDR3 is TGCGCCAGCAGCTCGACCGGAGGAGCGGGGGGGCCGGATACGCAGTATTTT.

The chain employs TRBV20-1 and TRBJ2-5, with TRBD1 identical over 7 bases. V trimming: 4 bases; J trimming: 0 bases; junction bases outside the gene matches: 8. The CDR3 is 15 residues long. Germline V gene lookup returns CDR1 DFQATT and CDR2 SNEGSKA (reference sequence). The CDR3 here is CSATPGTANQETQYF. The CDR3 DNA follows: TGCAGTGCTACCCCGGGGACAGCCAACCAAGAGACCCAGTACTTC.

V usage is TRBV5-1 and J usage is TRBJ2-2; 7 bases map to TRBD1. This CDR3 has 16 residues. V gave up 0 bases and J gave up 5 bases; unmatched junction bases: 7. CDR1 is SGHRS, CDR2 YFSETQ, per germline. The CDR3 DNA is TGCGCCAGCAGCTTGGCCGAGGCAGGGGGTACCGGGGAGCTGTTTTTT. Its translation is CASSLAEAGGTGELFF.

The rearrangement links TRBV6-5 to TRBJ2-1; 12 bases match TRBD2. The CDR3 contains 15 residues. Germline V gene sequence: CDR1 MNHEY, CDR2 SVGAGI. After removal of 6 bases from V and 4 bases from J, the junction contained 4 bases not matched to a gene. The CDR3 DNA follows: TGTGCCAGCAGCTCCGGACTAGCGGGATACAATGAGCAGTTCTTC. Translating it yields CASSSGLAGYNEQFF.

The chain has TRBV7-2 and TRBJ1-6, with TRBD1 as a possible D gene (5 bases). Trimming stripped 2 bases from V and 10 bases from J, with 12 bases between. The CDR3 loop spans 14 amino acids. The germline V gene has CDR1 SGHTA and CDR2 FQGNSA. As DNA, the CDR3 is TGTGCCAGCAGCTTATTAGACAGAGGGTCACCCCTCCACTTT. Protein sequence: CASSLLDRGSPLHF.

This chain links TRBV9 with TRBJ2-5; D unresolved. CDR3 length: 13 amino acids. Germline assignment: CDR1 SGDLS and CDR2 YYNGEE. V lost 3 bases and J 2 bases, leaving 8 bases between the germline ends. CDR3 nucleotides: TGTGCCAGCAGCGGAGTGAATCAAGAGACCCAGTACTTC. Translated, it gives CASSGVNQETQYF.

CDR3 loop: CSAGLPSHSGNEQFF. In nucleotides, the CDR3 is TGCAGTGCTGGACTCCCCTCTCATAGCGGGAATGAGCAGTTCTTC. The chain is built from TRBV20-1 and TRBJ2-1; 7 bases are a match to TRBD2. Losses at the gene ends were 5 bases for V and 7 bases for J; bases not matched to a gene: 14. The CDR3 is 15 residues long. CDR1 is DFQATT and CDR2 is SNEGSKA in the germline V gene (reference sequence).

This chain uses TRBV12-3 or TRBV12-4 with TRBJ1-1; TRBD1 matches at 8 bases. V shed 7 bases and J 5 bases; nucleotides not matched to a gene: 3. CDR3 length: 12 amino acids. The DNA of the CDR3 is TGTGCCAGCATTACAGGGGGAACTGAAGCTTTCTTT. It translates to CASITGGTEAFF.